A selection of T cell receptor beta chains follows, all from one sample in a study of CD8 T cells in Susac syndrome. MiXCR, run by TCRdb on the immunoSEQ multiplex PCR reads, gives a single entry per CDR3 protein. The sample lists a few hundred thousand distinct CDR3 sequences; over 90% were seen once. The sample comprised CD4+ T cells from PBMCs. These TCRs come from a human donor with multiple sclerosis. Both conserved end residues are part of each CDR3. A D gene is named only where the DNA matches it firmly. Some rows have no size entry. The others give once, few or many, or a class for an expanded clone.

V gene,J gene,clone size,D gene,CDR3 protein,CDR3 DNA
TRBV20-1,TRBJ2-5,.,TRBD2,CSATAGGRETQYF,TGCAGTGCTACAGCGGGGGGCCGGGAGACCCAGTACTTC
TRBV12-3/TRBV12-4,TRBJ1-6,.,TRBD1,CASSFETGTGKGSPLHF,TGTGCCAGCAGTTTTGAAACCGGGACAGGGAAGGGTTCACCCCTCCACTTT
TRBV25-1,TRBJ2-5,.,.,CASSDPGGPETQYF,TGTGCCAGCAGTGACCCTGGGGGGCCAGAGACCCAGTACTTC
TRBV5-1,TRBJ1-1,.,.,CASSPGGRLNTEAFF,TGCGCCAGCTCTCCTGGGGGAAGGCTGAACACTGAAGCTTTCTTT
TRBV10-3,TRBJ1-5,once,.,CAISATGSDQPQHF,TGTGCCATCAGTGCAACAGGGTCAGATCAGCCCCAGCATTTT
TRBV25-1,TRBJ1-1,once,.,CASSDRGMNTEAFF,TGTGCCAGCAGTGATAGGGGCATGAACACTGAAGCTTTCTTT
TRBV3-1,TRBJ2-2,.,.,CAVRGAGELFF,TGTGCCGTCCGTGGGGCCGGGGAGCTGTTTTTT
TRBV7-2,TRBJ2-1,.,TRBD1,CASSTRTGKIVNEQFF,TGTGCCAGCAGCACCCGGACAGGGAAAATTGTCAATGAGCAGTTCTTC
TRBV2,TRBJ1-5,.,.,CASSVSPPGNNQPQHF,TGTGCCAGCAGTGTTTCCCCCCCGGGGAACAATCAGCCCCAGCATTTT
TRBV11-2,TRBJ2-7,once,.,CASSLVRGRGEQYF,TGTGCCAGCAGCTTAGTTCGGGGGCGAGGGGAGCAGTACTTC
TRBV7-2,TRBJ2-7,.,.,CASSFGGGLSYEQYF,TGTGCCAGCAGCTTCGGCGGGGGCCTCTCCTACGAGCAGTACTTC
TRBV15,TRBJ1-6,.,.,CATSRDNGSPLHF,TGTGCCACCAGCAGAGATAACGGTTCACCCCTCCACTTT
TRBV9,TRBJ1-2,.,.,CASSVSPGLNSGYGYTF,TGTGCCAGCAGCGTGAGCCCAGGGCTCAACTCAGGCTATGGCTACACCTTC
TRBV29-1,TRBJ2-1,.,.,CSAEGVLSYNEQFF,TGCAGCGCCGAGGGGGTACTCTCCTACAATGAGCAGTTCTTC
TRBV6-5,TRBJ2-2,.,TRBD2,CASSYSWLAGPTGELFF,TGTGCCAGCAGTTACTCGTGGCTAGCGGGTCCCACCGGGGAGCTGTTTTTT
TRBV2,TRBJ2-1,.,.,CASSDAGRSGNEQFF,TGTGCCAGCAGTGACGCGGGCCGTTCAGGGAATGAGCAGTTCTTC
TRBV9,TRBJ1-1,.,.,CASSVEGGAAEAFF,TGTGCCAGCAGCGTAGAAGGGGGTGCCGCTGAAGCTTTCTTT
TRBV30,TRBJ1-2,.,TRBD1,CAWSTGYRDRVPTF,TGTGCCTGGAGTACGGGGTACCGGGACAGGGTCCCCACCTTC
TRBV30,TRBJ2-6,.,.,CAWSSQGSGANVLTF,TGTGCCTGGAGTTCTCAGGGGTCCGGGGCCAACGTCCTGACTTTC
TRBV12-3/TRBV12-4,TRBJ1-1,.,TRBD1,CASRRDSAFEAFF,TGTGCCAGCAGGCGGGACAGCGCTTTTGAAGCTTTCTTT
TRBV18,TRBJ2-3,few,.,CASSPTDTQYF,TGTGCCAGCAGTCCCACAGATACGCAGTATTTT
TRBV27,TRBJ1-5,.,.,CASSPLPRGPEGAGQPQHF,TGTGCCAGCAGTCCCCTCCCTAGGGGACCCGAGGGAGCGGGTCAGCCCCAGCATTTT
TRBV20-1,TRBJ1-1,.,TRBD1,CSARTGTANTEAFF,TGCAGTGCTAGAACCGGGACAGCGAACACTGAAGCTTTCTTT
TRBV6-5,TRBJ1-3,.,TRBD1,CASSYTGTGSGNTIYF,TGTGCCAGCAGTTACACGGGGACAGGGTCTGGAAACACCATATATTTT
TRBV7-7,TRBJ2-5,.,.,CASSFGGQKQETQYF,TGTGCTAGCAGCTTCGGAGGGCAAAAACAAGAGACCCAGTACTTC
TRBV20-1,TRBJ1-1,.,TRBD1,CSALGQMNTEAFF,TGCAGTGCTCTGGGACAGATGAACACTGAAGCTTTCTTT
TRBV14,TRBJ2-7,once,.,CASSQLQGRGSYEQYF,TGTGCCAGCAGCCAACTCCAGGGGCGGGGATCCTACGAGCAGTACTTC
TRBV7-2,TRBJ2-3,.,.,CASSHRDSLDTQYF,TGTGCCAGCAGCCATAGGGACTCGCTTGATACGCAGTATTTT
TRBV29-1,TRBJ2-2,.,.,CSVPGPSNTGELFF,TGCAGCGTACCGGGACCCTCGAACACCGGGGAGCTGTTTTTT
TRBV29-1,TRBJ2-7,.,.,CSVERQGTYEQYF,TGCAGCGTTGAGCGGCAGGGTACCTACGAGCAGTACTTC
TRBV20-1,TRBJ2-7,.,TRBD1,CSARIPTGTHEQYF,TGCAGTGCTAGAATACCGACAGGGACCCACGAGCAGTACTTC
TRBV29-1,TRBJ2-5,once,.,CSVGEGRQETQYF,TGCAGCGTTGGCGAAGGGAGGCAAGAGACCCAGTACTTC
TRBV20-1,TRBJ2-5,.,TRBD2,CSARPTSAGTQYF,TGCAGTGCTAGACCCACTAGCGCTGGGACCCAGTACTTC
TRBV9,TRBJ2-3,.,.,CASSVGDRTDTQYF,TGTGCCAGCAGCGTAGGCGACCGCACAGATACGCAGTATTTT
TRBV9,TRBJ2-5,once,.,CASSVAAGGQETQYF,TGTGCCAGCAGCGTAGCGGCAGGGGGGCAAGAGACCCAGTACTTC
TRBV11-2,TRBJ2-5,.,.,CASSFNPGETQYF,TGTGCCAGCAGCTTCAACCCCGGCGAGACCCAGTACTTC
TRBV6-5,TRBJ1-5,.,.,CASAPLGEPQHF,TGTGCCAGCGCCCCTCTGGGGGAGCCCCAGCATTTT
TRBV19,TRBJ1-5,.,TRBD1,CASTPGGQENQPQHF,TGTGCCAGTACCCCCGGGGGACAGGAGAATCAGCCCCAGCATTTT
TRBV20-1,TRBJ2-1,.,TRBD2,CSARDPGLAINEQFF,TGCAGTGCTAGAGACCCGGGACTAGCAATAAATGAGCAGTTCTTC
TRBV12-3/TRBV12-4,TRBJ2-3,.,TRBD2,CASSLEAGGPGDTQYF,TGTGCCAGCAGTTTAGAAGCGGGGGGGCCGGGAGATACGCAGTATTTT
TRBV29-1,TRBJ2-3,.,.,CSAGPDTQYF,TGCAGTGCTGGACCAGATACGCAGTATTTT
TRBV30,TRBJ2-1,.,.,CAWSVKAHEQFF,TGTGCCTGGAGTGTAAAGGCCCATGAGCAGTTCTTC
TRBV9,TRBJ2-2,.,.,CASSVGSGLGTGELFF,TGTGCCAGCAGCGTAGGCAGCGGTTTGGGCACCGGGGAGCTGTTTTTT
TRBV20-1,TRBJ2-6,.,TRBD1,CSAYDRAGANVLTF,TGCAGTGCATATGACAGGGCTGGGGCCAACGTCCTGACTTTC
TRBV30,TRBJ1-1,.,.,CAWGDGPEAFF,TGTGCCTGGGGTGACGGTCCTGAAGCTTTCTTT
TRBV12-3/TRBV12-4,TRBJ1-1,.,.,CASSLNRYTEAFF,TGTGCCAGCAGTCTCAACAGATACACTGAAGCTTTCTTT
TRBV5-1,TRBJ2-1,.,.,CASSLVNEGNEQFF,TGCGCCAGCAGCTTGGTAAATGAGGGGAATGAGCAGTTCTTC
TRBV4-2,TRBJ2-7,.,.,CASSQEERVSYEQYF,TGTGCCAGCAGCCAAGAGGAGCGGGTTTCCTACGAGCAGTACTTC
TRBV5-6,TRBJ1-6,once,TRBD1,CASSSQGARYSPLHF,TGTGCCAGCAGCTCTCAGGGGGCTCGGTATTCACCCCTCCACTTT
TRBV7-9,TRBJ2-1,.,.,CASSYARIYNEQFF,TGTGCCAGCAGCTATGCCAGGATATACAATGAGCAGTTCTTC
TRBV30,TRBJ1-1,.,TRBD1,CAWSTGGPGGLF,TGTGCCTGGAGTACAGGGGGCCCGGGTGGGCTCTTT
TRBV7-8,TRBJ2-5,.,.,CASRPSGGGPERTQYF,TGTGCCAGCAGGCCATCGGGAGGGGGCCCCGAGCGGACCCAGTACTTC
TRBV20-1,TRBJ2-3,.,.,CSAPSGAWRDTQYF,TGCAGTGCCCCCTCGGGGGCTTGGAGGGATACGCAGTATTTT
TRBV6-6,TRBJ1-5,.,.,CASGGSGQSNQPQHF,TGTGCCAGCGGAGGGTCGGGCCAGAGCAATCAGCCCCAGCATTTT
TRBV29-1,TRBJ1-1,.,.,CSVEGTTEAFF,TGCAGCGTTGAGGGGACAACTGAAGCTTTCTTT
TRBV20-1,TRBJ1-1,.,.,CSARRVTEAFF,TGCAGTGCTAGGCGAGTCACTGAAGCTTTCTTT
TRBV3-1,TRBJ1-4,.,.,CASSRSPRQSNEKLFF,TGTGCCAGCAGCCGGTCACCGCGACAGTCTAATGAAAAACTGTTTTTT